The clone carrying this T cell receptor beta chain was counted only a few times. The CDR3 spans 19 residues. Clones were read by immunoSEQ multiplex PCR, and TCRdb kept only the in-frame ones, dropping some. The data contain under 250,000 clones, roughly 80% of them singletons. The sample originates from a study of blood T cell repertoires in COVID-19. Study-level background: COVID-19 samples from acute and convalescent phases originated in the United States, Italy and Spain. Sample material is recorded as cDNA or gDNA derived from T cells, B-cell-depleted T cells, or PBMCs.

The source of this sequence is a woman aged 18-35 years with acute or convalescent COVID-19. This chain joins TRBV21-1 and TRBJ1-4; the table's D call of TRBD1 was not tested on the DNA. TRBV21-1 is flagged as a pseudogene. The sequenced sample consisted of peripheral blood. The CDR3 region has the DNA TGTGCCATCCCCCTTTCGGGTCCCGGGACAGGGGGCCATAATGAAAAACTGTTTTTT. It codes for CAIPLSGPGTGGHNEKLFF.